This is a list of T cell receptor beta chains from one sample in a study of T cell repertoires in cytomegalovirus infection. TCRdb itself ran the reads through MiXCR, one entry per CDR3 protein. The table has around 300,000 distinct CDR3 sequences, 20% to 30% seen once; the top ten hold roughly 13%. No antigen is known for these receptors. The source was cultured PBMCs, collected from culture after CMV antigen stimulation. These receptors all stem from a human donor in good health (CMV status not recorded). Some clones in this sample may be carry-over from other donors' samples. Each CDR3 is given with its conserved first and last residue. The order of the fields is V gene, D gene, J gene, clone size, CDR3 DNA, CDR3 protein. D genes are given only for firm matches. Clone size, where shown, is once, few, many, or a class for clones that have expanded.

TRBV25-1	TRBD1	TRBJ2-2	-	TGTGCCAGCAGTGGAACAGGGGCCGGGGAGCTGTTTTTT	CASSGTGAGELFF
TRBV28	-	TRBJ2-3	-	TGTGCCAGCAGTTTAGCAGGTGGGGGGTCCCGTGCGGATACGCAGTATTTT	CASSLAGGGSRADTQYF
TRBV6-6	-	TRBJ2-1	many	TGTGCCAGCAGTTACTCCTGGGGCGCGGGATACTACAATGAGCAGTTCTTC	CASSYSWGAGYYNEQFF
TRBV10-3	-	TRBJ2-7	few	TGTGCCATCAGCGCCCCACAGGGTAGCGAGCAGTACTTC	CAISAPQGSEQYF
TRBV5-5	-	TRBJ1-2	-	TGTGCCAGCAGCTTGAGAGACAGCGGCTATGGCTACACCTTC	CASSLRDSGYGYTF
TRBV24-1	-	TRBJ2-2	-	TGTGCCACCAGTAGAAGGGGGTTACCCGGGGAGCTGTTTTTT	CATSRRGLPGELFF
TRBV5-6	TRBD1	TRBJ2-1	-	TGTGCCAGCAGCCAACCGGGACAGAGCTCCTACAATGAGCAGTTCTTC	CASSQPGQSSYNEQFF
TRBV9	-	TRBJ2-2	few	TGTGCCAGCAGCGTGCTAGCGAGTGACGGGGAGCTGTTTTTT	CASSVLASDGELFF
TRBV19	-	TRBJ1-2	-	TGTGCCAGTAGTATTAGACAGGACGCTAACTATGGCTACACCTTC	CASSIRQDANYGYTF
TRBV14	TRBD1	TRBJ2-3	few	TGTGCCAGCAGCCGCCGAGAGGGACCGGGACAGGGCTTTACAGATACGCAGTATTTT	CASSRREGPGQGFTDTQYF
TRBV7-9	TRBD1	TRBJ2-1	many	TGTGCCAGCAGAGGACAGGGGAAGGGGAATGAGCAGTTCTTC	CASRGQGKGNEQFF
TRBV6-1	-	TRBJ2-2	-	TGTGCCAGCAAGATTAGGCGGGCCGGGGAGCTGTTTTTT	CASKIRRAGELFF
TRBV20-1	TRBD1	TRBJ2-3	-	TGCAGTGCTAGCGGACAGGGGACATCAGATACGCAGTATTTT	CSASGQGTSDTQYF
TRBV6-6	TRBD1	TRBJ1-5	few	TGTGCCAGCAGTCGAGGACAGGGCAATCAGCCCCAGCATTTT	CASSRGQGNQPQHF
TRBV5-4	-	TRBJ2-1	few	TGTGCCAGCATGGGGGCTAGGAATGAGCAGTTCTTC	CASMGARNEQFF
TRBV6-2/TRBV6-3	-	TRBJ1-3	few	TGTGCCAGCCACCGGTCCTCTGGAAACACCATATATTTT	CASHRSSGNTIYF
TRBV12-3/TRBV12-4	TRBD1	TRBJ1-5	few	TGTGCCAGCAGTTTACTGGACAGGGGTTGGGGTCAGCCCCAGCATTTT	CASSLLDRGWGQPQHF
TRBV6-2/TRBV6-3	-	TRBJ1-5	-	TGTGCCAGCAGTCAACTGGGGCGGATCAATCAGCCCCAGCATTTT	CASSQLGRINQPQHF
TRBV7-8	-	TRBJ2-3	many	TGTGCCAGCAGCTTAGGGCTAGCACAAAGCCCCACAGATACGCAGTATTTT	CASSLGLAQSPTDTQYF
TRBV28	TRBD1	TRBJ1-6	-	TGTGCCAGCAGTTTAATTGGTCAGGGGACAGCTCTAAATTCACCCCTCCACTTT	CASSLIGQGTALNSPLHF
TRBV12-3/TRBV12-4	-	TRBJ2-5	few	TGTGCCAGCAGTTTTGGGGGAGCCCAAGAGACCCAGTACTTC	CASSFGGAQETQYF
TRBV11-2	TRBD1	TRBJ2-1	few	TGTGCCAGCAGCCAGCGACCGGGACAGGGGAGGAATGAGCAGTTCTTC	CASSQRPGQGRNEQFF
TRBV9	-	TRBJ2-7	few	TGTGCCAGCAGCGTAGGTGGAGAGAGCTACGAGCAGTACTTC	CASSVGGESYEQYF
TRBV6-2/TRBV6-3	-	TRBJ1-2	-	TGTGCCAGCAGTTTTCTGGACAGTTTCTATGGCTACACCTTC	CASSFLDSFYGYTF
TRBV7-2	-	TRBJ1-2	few	TGTGCCAGCAGCACCTCTAGGGGAGGCTACACCTTC	CASSTSRGGYTF
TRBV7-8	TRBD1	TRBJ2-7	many	TGTGCCAGCAGCTTAGCGCGGGGACAGGGGGCCTACGAGCAGTACTTC	CASSLARGQGAYEQYF
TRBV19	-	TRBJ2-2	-	TGTGCCAGTAGTATGGACAGCCACACCGGGGAGCTGTTTTTT	CASSMDSHTGELFF
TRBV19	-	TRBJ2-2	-	TGTGCCAGTACCGGGACAACGAACACCGGGGAGCTGTTTTTT	CASTGTTNTGELFF
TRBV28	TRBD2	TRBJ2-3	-	TGTGCCAGCAGCCACCTAGAACTAGGGACTAGCGGGAGACATACGCAGTATTTT	CASSHLELGTSGRHTQYF
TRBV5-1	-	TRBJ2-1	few	TGCGCCAGCAGCTTGGTGGGAGAACCCTACAATGAGCAGTTCTTC	CASSLVGEPYNEQFF
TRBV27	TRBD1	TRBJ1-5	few	TGTGCCAGCAGTCTATGGACAGGGACTAGCAATCAGCCCCAGCATTTT	CASSLWTGTSNQPQHF
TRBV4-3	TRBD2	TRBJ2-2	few	TGCGCCAGCAGCCAAGGTTATAGGAGCGGGGCGAACACCGGGGAGCTGTTTTTT	CASSQGYRSGANTGELFF
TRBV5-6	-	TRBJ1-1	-	TGTGCCAGCAGCTTGGCCCTGGGGTTCACTGAAGCTTTCTTT	CASSLALGFTEAFF
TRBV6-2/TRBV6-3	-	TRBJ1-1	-	TGTGCCAGCAGTTACCCTACGACGGGGCGGGCTTTCTTT	CASSYPTTGRAFF
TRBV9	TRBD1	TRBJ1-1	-	TGTGCCAGCAGCGACGGACAGGCCTATGAAGCTTTCTTT	CASSDGQAYEAFF
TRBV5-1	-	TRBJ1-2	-	TGCGCCAGCAGCTTGGGAACAGGGCCCTACTATGGCTACACCTTC	CASSLGTGPYYGYTF
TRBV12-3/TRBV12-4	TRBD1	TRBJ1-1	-	TGTGCCAGCAGTCCGTCCCGGGACAGGGGGCGCGGGGTACCTGAAGCTTTCTTT	CASSPSRDRGRGVPEAFF
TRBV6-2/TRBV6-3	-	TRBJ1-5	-	TGTGCCAGCAGTTACTTTCAACACAATCAGCCCCAGCATTTT	CASSYFQHNQPQHF